Described below is a single TCR beta chain sequence and its context. The sample is drawn from a study of blood T cell repertoires in COVID-19. About the study: Sites in the United States, Italy and Spain provided acute and convalescent COVID-19 samples. Nucleic acid was either cDNA or gDNA, and it came from T cells, B-cell-depleted T cells, or PBMCs.

In the original processing: Amplifying reference gene primers gave estimates of nucleated cell counts. The repertoire was sequenced with immunoSEQ multiplex PCR; TCRdb's copy has only in-frame clones and lacks some. The V and J calls and clone size are taken from that table; D and trimming were inferred from the DNA. The sample lists 230,000 or so clones, 70% to 85% occurring once. V dropped 5 bases and J dropped 2; count of bases not matched to a gene: 9. The CDR3 totals 16 residues. The germline gives CDR1 SGHVS, CDR2 FQNEAQ. Sequencing input: peripheral blood. V is TRBV7-8 and J is TRBJ2-3; 8 bases are shared with TRBD2. This TCR was recovered from a woman in her forties who had recovered from COVID-19. CDR3 protein: CASSLGAAGVTDTQYF. The CDR3 nucleotides are TGTGCCAGCAGCCTCGGGGCAGCGGGGGTCACAGATACGCAGTATTTT.